This T cell receptor beta chain stems from a study of cytomegalovirus exposure and HLA in healthy donors. Study findings and constraints: Among TCR beta chains, those listed as cytomegalovirus-associated numbered over 150. The dataset shows that most TCR sequences were rare, while some public TCRs occurred in many donors. High sensitivity and specificity were reportedly achieved when the classifier diagnosed cytomegalovirus status.

To note about this clone: What it recognizes is unknown.

Repertoires were generated with immunoSEQ multiplex PCR, while TCRdb's copy carries only in-frame clones and drops some. The table records a few hundred thousand clones, 75% to 90% of them present only once. The CDR3 covers 10 residues. The germline V gene encodes CDR1 DFQATT and CDR2 SNEGSKA (reference sequence). Trimming pared 5 bases from V and 7 bases from J, leaving 9 bases between. Source material: PBMCs. The origin of this receptor is a woman aged 18-29 years in good health and CMV-seronegative. V and J are TRBV20-1 and TRBJ2-7; no definite D call. CDR3 residues: CSAYVREQYF. The DNA for the CDR3 is TGCAGTGCTTATGTGAGGGAGCAGTACTTC.